A selection of T cell receptor beta chains follows, all from one sample in a study of T cell responses to AZD1222 COVID-19 vaccine. The data were produced by immunoSEQ multiplex PCR, yet TCRdb's version contains in-frame clones alone and is incomplete. The table includes some 140,000 clones, approximately 90% detected once. This sample comprised peripheral blood, obtained on day 0 of AZD1222 vaccination. The receptors come from an adult in good health. CDR3s include the opening cysteine and the closing phenylalanine or tryptophan. A D gene is named only where the DNA matches it firmly. Some rows have no size entry. The others give once, few or many, or a class for an expanded clone.

clone_size j_call d_call v_call cdr3_nt cdr3_aa
- TRBJ2-7 TRBD2 TRBV7-9 TGTGCCAGCACCTCCGGCGGGACTACCTACTACGAGCAGTACTTC CASTSGGTTYYEQYF
- TRBJ2-5 TRBD1 TRBV5-4 TGTGCCAGCAGGATCCGGGACAGGGGGCTTCGGGAGACCCAGTACTTC CASRIRDRGLRETQYF
- TRBJ2-3 - TRBV28 TGTGCCAGCAGTTTATGGGGGTCTTTAGATACGCAGTATTTT CASSLWGSLDTQYF
- TRBJ2-3 - TRBV7-9 TGTGCCAGCAGACGGGAGAGGGGTTACACAGATACGCAGTATTTT CASRRERGYTDTQYF
- TRBJ2-3 - TRBV5-1 TGCGCCAGCAAGCCTAGTTTTGGCACAGATACGCAGTATTTT CASKPSFGTDTQYF
- TRBJ2-3 - TRBV25-1 TGTGCCAGCAGTTCGCGCGACTCCGCTCACCCTCTCACAGATACGCAGTATTTT CASSSRDSAHPLTDTQYF
- TRBJ1-5 - TRBV19 TGTGCCAGTAGCACGACTATGTCCGCTAATCAGCCCCAGCATTTT CASSTTMSANQPQHF
- TRBJ1-2 - TRBV27 TGTGCCAGCAGTCCCCCTATATGGAACTATGGCTACACCTTC CASSPPIWNYGYTF
- TRBJ2-1 - TRBV6-2/TRBV6-3 TGTGCCAGCAGTTACTGGGTCCGCGATGAGCAGTTCTTC CASSYWVRDEQFF
- TRBJ2-5 - TRBV11-3 TGTGCCAGCAGCTTACGCGCGGGGTACCAAGAGACCCAGTACTTC CASSLRAGYQETQYF
- TRBJ1-1 - TRBV6-5 TGTGCCAGCACTTATTACAGGTATTTGACTGAAGCTTTCTTT CASTYYRYLTEAFF
- TRBJ2-7 - TRBV14 TGTGCCAGCAGCCAAGCGATCTACGAGCAGTACTTC CASSQAIYEQYF
- TRBJ1-1 - TRBV7-9 TGTGCCAGCAGCCCCCCCTTGAACACTGAAGCTTTCTTT CASSPPLNTEAFF
- TRBJ2-3 TRBD2 TRBV3-1/TRBV3-2 TGTGCCAGCAGCCAAAGGGGACTAGCCACAGATACGCAGTATTTT CASSQRGLATDTQYF
- TRBJ2-5 - TRBV12-3/TRBV12-4 TGTGCCAGCACCACCGCAGGGCAAGAGACCCAGTACTTC CASTTAGQETQYF
- TRBJ1-2 - TRBV28 TGTGCCAGCATCCGCGAATCCCGGGGCCGGGGAAAGGGCTACACCTTC CASIRESRGRGKGYTF
- TRBJ2-1 TRBD1 TRBV4-2 TGTGCCAGCAGCCAGAATCCCGGGGACAGCTTCTACAATGAGCAGTTCTTC CASSQNPGDSFYNEQFF
few TRBJ1-2 - TRBV9 TGTGCCAGCAGCGTAACGGAAGGGGTCCCTAACTATGGCTACACCTTC CASSVTEGVPNYGYTF
- TRBJ2-3 TRBD2 TRBV7-2 TGTGCCAGCAGCTTAAGGCCTAGCGGGCCCTCAGATACGCAGTATTTT CASSLRPSGPSDTQYF
- TRBJ1-5 - TRBV23-1 TGCGCCAGCAGTCAATCCCTGGGGGGCAATCAGCCCCAGCATTTT CASSQSLGGNQPQHF
- TRBJ1-2 - TRBV4-3 TGCGCCAGCAGCCAAGACGGATCCAACTATGGCTACACCTTC CASSQDGSNYGYTF
- TRBJ1-5 TRBD1 TRBV27 TGTGCCAGCATTCGGGACAGGGCGCGCGAGCAGCCCCAGCATTTT CASIRDRAREQPQHF
once TRBJ1-1 - TRBV7-8 TGTGCCAGCAGCCCCCAGCACAGAGGAGCTTTCTTT CASSPQHRGAFF
- TRBJ2-7 TRBD2 TRBV7-9 TGTGCCAGCAGCTTAGCGGTTTCAGGGAGGGCAGGGGAGCAGTACTTC CASSLAVSGRAGEQYF
- TRBJ2-5 - TRBV9 TGTGCCAGCAGCGTATTGGGCCAAGAGACCCAGTACTTC CASSVLGQETQYF
- TRBJ1-4 - TRBV30 TGTGCCTGCGACCCACCGGGACATATTGACGAAAAACTGTTTTTT CACDPPGHIDEKLFF
- TRBJ1-2 - TRBV28 TGTGCCAGCAGCTTCCTAGGGGGCTATGGCTACACCTTC CASSFLGGYGYTF
- TRBJ2-6 - TRBV19 TGTGCCAGTAGTATTAGTCCAGGGGCCAGCTCTGGGGCCAACGTCCTGACTTTC CASSISPGASSGANVLTF
- TRBJ1-2 - TRBV4-3 TGCGCCAGCAGCCATCGAATTCAGGGGTATGGCTACACCTTC CASSHRIQGYGYTF
- TRBJ1-2 TRBD1 TRBV6-5 TGTGCCAGCAGTTTATTGACAGGGCGCGGCTACACCTTC CASSLLTGRGYTF
- TRBJ2-1 - TRBV5-1 TGCGCCAGCAGCTCGATAACAGGGAGGGTAAATGAGCAGTTCTTC CASSSITGRVNEQFF
- TRBJ1-2 - TRBV7-9 TGTGCCAGCAGCCTCTGGGGGAGGTCGGCGGATGGCTACACCTTC CASSLWGRSADGYTF
few TRBJ1-5 - TRBV6-5 TGTGCCAGCAAAAGAGGGGGGTATCAGCCCCAGCATTTT CASKRGGYQPQHF
- TRBJ2-3 - TRBV10-3 TGTGCCATCAGTGAGTCTCGGGTCAGTCCTAGCACAGATACGCAGTATTTT CAISESRVSPSTDTQYF
- TRBJ1-2 TRBD1 TRBV5-1 TGCGCCAGCAGCTTAGGACAGGGTACCCATGGCTACACCTTC CASSLGQGTHGYTF
- TRBJ1-2 - TRBV3-1/TRBV3-2 TGTGCCAGCAGCCAAAGGGGCGCGGGCTACACCTTC CASSQRGAGYTF
- TRBJ2-1 - TRBV29-1 TGCAGCGTTGAGAGTGGTGGTGATGAGCAGTTCTTC CSVESGGDEQFF
- TRBJ2-3 - TRBV9 TGTGCCAGCTCCCGAACAGGGATGGGAACAGATACGCAGTATTTT CASSRTGMGTDTQYF
- TRBJ1-1 - TRBV9 TGTGCCAGGGTCCCCAGGGAAGTAGACACTGAAGCTTTCTTT CARVPREVDTEAFF
- TRBJ1-2 TRBD1 TRBV3-1/TRBV3-2 TGTGCCAGCAGCCGAGGCGCGGGACAGTCCTATGGCTACACCTTC CASSRGAGQSYGYTF
- TRBJ1-3 - TRBV19 TGTGCCAGTAGTAAACAGGCCCTACCTTCTGGAAACACCATATATTTT CASSKQALPSGNTIYF
once TRBJ2-7 - TRBV3-1/TRBV3-2 TGTGCCAGCAGCCAAGCACAGCAGCAGTACTTC CASSQAQQQYF
- TRBJ1-2 TRBD1 TRBV29-1 TGCAGCGTTGAGGGGGACAGGGGGCCAGGCTCTAACTATGGCTACACCTTC CSVEGDRGPGSNYGYTF
- TRBJ2-5 TRBD1 TRBV11-2 TGTGCCAGCAGCCCCAGGGGGCTTAGGGAGACCCAGTACTTC CASSPRGLRETQYF
once TRBJ2-7 TRBD1 TRBV15 TGTGCCACCAGCAGAGATCTGGGACAGTCATACGAGCAGTACTTC CATSRDLGQSYEQYF
- TRBJ1-3 TRBD1 TRBV9 TGTGCCAGCAGCGTAGGGACAGGGGATGGAAACACCATATATTTT CASSVGTGDGNTIYF
- TRBJ1-1 TRBD1 TRBV4-3 TGCGCCAGCAGCCAACAGGACAGGACGAACACTGAAGCTTTCTTT CASSQQDRTNTEAFF
- TRBJ2-7 TRBD2 TRBV4-3 TGCGCCAGCAGCCAAGTCTTTGGGGCTCGGGGGGACGAGCAGTACTTC CASSQVFGARGDEQYF
- TRBJ1-1 - TRBV29-1 TGCAGCGTTGAGAGGACAGAGGCGAAAGCTTTCTTT CSVERTEAKAFF
- TRBJ1-2 TRBD1 TRBV27 TGTGCCAGCAGTTTATCCTGGGACAGAGTCTATGGCTACACCTTC CASSLSWDRVYGYTF